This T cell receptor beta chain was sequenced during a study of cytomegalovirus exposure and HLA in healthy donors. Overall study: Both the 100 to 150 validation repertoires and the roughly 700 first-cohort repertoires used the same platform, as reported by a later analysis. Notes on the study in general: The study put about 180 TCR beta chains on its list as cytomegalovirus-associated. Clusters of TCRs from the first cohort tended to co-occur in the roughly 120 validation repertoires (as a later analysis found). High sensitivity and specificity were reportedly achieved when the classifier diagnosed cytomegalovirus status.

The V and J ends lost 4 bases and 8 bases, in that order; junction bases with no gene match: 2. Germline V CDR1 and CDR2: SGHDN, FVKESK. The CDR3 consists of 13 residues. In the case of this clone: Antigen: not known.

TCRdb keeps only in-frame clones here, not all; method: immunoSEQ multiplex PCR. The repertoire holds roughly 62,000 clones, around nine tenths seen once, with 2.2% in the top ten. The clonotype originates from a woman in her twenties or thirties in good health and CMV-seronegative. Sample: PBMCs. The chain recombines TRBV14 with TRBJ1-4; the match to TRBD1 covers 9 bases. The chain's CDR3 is CASSRGQGEKLFF. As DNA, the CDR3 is TGTGCCAGCAGCCGGGGACAGGGCGAAAAACTGTTTTTT.